What follows is one T cell receptor beta chain and its context. The antigen is undetermined. Under 3 months in duration, the ophthalmopathy in affected donors had moderate-to-severe activity, CAS ≥3 and NOSPECS ≥4. This sample was taken from a study of Graves' ophthalmopathy and Graves' hyperthyroidism. Overall study findings and caveats: Appearing in blood as well were most expanded thyroid clonotypes above 0.001 frequency. The model forecast ophthalmopathy progression, reaching roughly 71% sensitivity and approximately 79% specificity. Using a 13-signature model, the authors split ophthalmopathy from stable hyperthyroidism, with roughly 91% sensitivity and 81.08% specificity.

Amplified TCR beta CDR3 regions were obtained using RNA transcripts as template. An initial RT-PCR round employing HTBI primers preceded a second-round multiplex PCR. TCRdb analysed the multiplex PCR reads with MiXCR anew, one entry per CDR3 protein. Of 660,000 or so distinct CDR3 sequences in the sample, over 40% were seen once. The CDR3 runs to 14 residues. CDR1 is LNHDA and CDR2 is SQIVND in the germline V gene (reference sequence). Trimming took 6 bases from V and 0 from J; bases not matched to a gene: 4. Sequencing used peripheral blood. This sequence was found in an adult man with Graves' ophthalmopathy. The chain couples TRBV19 to TRBJ1-1, with 7 bases that match TRBD1. The CDR3 here is CASSGQVMNTEAFF. CDR3 nucleotides: TGTGCCAGTAGCGGACAGGTTATGAACACTGAAGCTTTCTTT.